The 8 T cell receptor beta chains listed next were all sequenced from one sample in a study of response to subunit inactivated influenza vaccine. MiXCR was run by TCRdb on the RT-PCR reads, yielding one entry per CDR3 protein. This table holds 500,000 to 600,000 distinct CDR3 sequences, roughly 13% found once. Source: PBMCs from blood, taken 45 days after vaccination. The receptors were sampled from a man over 45 who received an inactivated influenza vaccine.

Details on this clonotype: The final CDR3 position lacks the conserved phenylalanine or tryptophan, pointing to a likely read error. The limits of the CDR3 on the DNA are not certain, so only TCRdb's listed CDR3 is given. This chain joins TRBV21-1 and TRBJ2-7. TRBV21-1 is a known pseudogene. The CDR3 is 8 amino acids in total, end residues counted. The CDR3 region is CASSKALC.

The chain employs TRBV6-5 and TRBJ2-7, with 9 bases matching TRBD1. Germline values: CDR1 MNHEY, CDR2 SVGAGI. There are 16 residues in the CDR3. J was trimmed by 0 bases and V by 2 bases; bases with no gene match: 5. DNA for the CDR3: TGTGCCAGCAGTTACGCCGGGACAGGGTCCTCCTACGAGCAGTACTTC. It yields the protein CASSYAGTGSSYEQYF.

The J gene is TRBJ1-4, the V gene TRBV5-1; tentatively, D is TRBD1 (5 bases). CDR3 length: 16 residues. Germline V gene data show CDR1 as SGHRS and CDR2 as YFSETQ. Trimming cost V 2 bases and J 0 bases, with 11 bases left between them. The CDR3 bases are TGCGCCAGCAGCTTAAGGACACCAGCAACTAATGAAAAACTGTTTTTT. It yields the protein CASSLRTPATNEKLFF.

This clonotype was found a few times. DNA of the CDR3: TGTGCCAGCAGCACAGACAGGGGAAGCTCTGGGGCCAACGTCCTGACTTTC. Residues: CASSTDRGSSGANVLTF. The rearrangement links TRBV7-9 to TRBJ2-6; TRBD1 matches at 8 bases. The CDR3 sequence is 17 residues long. V shed 5 bases, J shed 0 bases, and the junction held 6 bases outside the gene matches. Germline V gene lookup returns CDR1 SEHNR and CDR2 FQNEAQ (reference sequence).

The chain carries TRBV7-6 and TRBJ2-2, with D possibly being TRBD1 (6 bases). V lost 2 bases to trimming and J lost 6 bases, with 16 bases between them. The germline V gene has CDR1 SGHVS and CDR2 FNYEAQ. The CDR3 covers 16 residues. This CDR3 reads CASSLTSGAPPGELFF. CDR3 in DNA: TGTGCCAGCAGCTTAACGTCAGGGGCGCCCCCCGGGGAGCTGTTTTTT.

Only a few counts were recorded for this clonotype. The chain couples TRBV6-5 to TRBJ2-3, with a weak D call TRBD2 (7 bases). Germline CDR1 and CDR2: MNHEY and SVGAGI. Trimming left V 4 bases short and J 0 bases short, with 17 bases between. The CDR3 is 17 residues long. CDR3 DNA: TGTGCCAGCAGTTCCCGACGCGGGGGACAAAGCACAGATACGCAGTATTTT. This translates into CASSSRRGGQSTDTQYF.

This clonotype came up a few times. J is TRBJ2-1 and V is TRBV29-1, with D perhaps matching TRBD1 or TRBD2 (5 bases each). The CDR3 covers 14 residues. Trimming removed 4 bases from V and 6 bases from J, with 16 bases in between. Per the germline V gene, CDR1 is SQVTM and CDR2 is ANQGSEA. CDR3 residues: CSVGAWGLSNEQFF. DNA of the CDR3: TGCAGCGTTGGAGCTTGGGGGTTGAGCAATGAGCAGTTCTTC.

This clonotype has a count of ten or more. This chain uses TRBV4-2 with TRBJ2-7; the D call may be TRBD1 or TRBD2 (5 bases each). CDR1 is LGHNA and CDR2 is YNFKEQ in the germline V gene. CDR3 length: 14 residues. With 1 base removed from V and 0 bases from J, the gap between germline ends came to 7 bases. The CDR3 sequence is CASSQGDRSYEQYF. In DNA, the CDR3 is TGTGCCAGCAGCCAAGGGGACCGCTCCTACGAGCAGTACTTC.